This T cell receptor (beta chain) was identified during a study of regulatory T cells in long-lasting Graves disease (dated by TCRdb to the early 2020s). Broadly, across the study: Antithyroid drugs had been taken for less than 3 months by newly diagnosed Graves' disease patients. A total of roughly 35 samples were covered by TCR sequencing, comprising approximately 13 persistent and around 20 newly diagnosed Graves' disease patients. The study was conducted in China and was registered as a clinical trial. Peripheral blood TCR sequencing and RNA sequencing compared persistent Graves' disease patients with newly diagnosed Graves' disease patients. The full study reports these points: Sequencing and analysis were restricted to the TCR beta chain. Persistent Graves' disease patients showed lower TCR Shannon entropy and fewer highly expanded clones than newly diagnosed patients, suggesting clonal expansion. Peripheral blood alone was examined, since thyroid tissue, which constituted the primary lesion, could not be accessed. As a limitation, the authors acknowledged that the small sample size may reduce accuracy. More public clonotypes were shared among persistent patients (about 2,800) than among newly diagnosed patients (roughly 1,000). TRBV28, TRBJ1-2 and TRBJ2-5 were preferentially used in persistent disease, while TRBV20-1 and TRBJ2-1 were favored in newly diagnosed disease.

This clonotype was detected a few times. The antigen it recognizes is unknown. Base qualities are not at hand, and no much larger clone is one base apart. The sample's time point, from its label and the paper: newly diagnosed GD, antithyroid drugs for less than 3 months. For both TCR sequencing and RNA sequencing, RNA was extracted from PBMCs in TRIzol. The diagnosis of Graves' disease was made according to American Thyroid Association guidelines. Patients for the study were recruited at an endocrinology department in Xi'an, China. Each patient gave 9 to 10 milliliters of peripheral blood, collected in an EDTA anticoagulant tube. Ficoll Paque Plus density gradient separation was used to isolate PBMCs, and no further T cell sorting was performed. RNA quality was checked with an Agilent 2100 Bioanalyzer and agarose gel, and concentration with a NanoDrop 2000. There are 12 amino acids in the CDR3, from cysteine to phenylalanine inclusive. Of all the DNA, just the CDR3 is kept, 36 bases in frame from base 1. V loses 4 bases of germline sequence and J loses 7 bases, and the interval between the two ends is 10 bases.

The receptor library was made with multiplex PCR. The data were produced on an Illumina HiSeq 4000. CDR3 regions were amplified by Arm-PCR with iRepertoire HTBI primers to construct TCR beta libraries. Before sequencing, the PCR products went through gel purification. The authors processed their data as follows. Gene usage analysis of CDR3 amino acid clonotypes relied on the 55 to 80 TRBV and about 15 TRBJ segments identified across samples. COPE and FqMerger were used to merge the filtered high-quality paired reads into contigs. BLAST was used to align contigs to IMGT TRBV, TRBD and TRBJ reference genes, with CDR3 defined following IMGT. Highly expanded clones were defined as clonotypes with a frequency above 0.1%. Shannon entropy served as the measure of repertoire diversity, while the Gini coefficient captured V-J evenness. Public clonotypes were defined as clonotypes shared by more than one individual. TCRdb redid the processing of the public reads, applying fastp at Q25 and MiXCR, and retained in-frame beta chains. Records with the same CDR3 protein are collapsed into one entry carrying the most frequent genes and DNA. TCRdb's processing, not the authors' own work, is the source of the V and J calls. The sample table contains about 470,000 distinct CDR3 sequences; only one count was recorded for around 15% of them. The leading ten clones occupy less than 15% of the sample.

These data were also filed under a second study, of T cells in Graves' hyperthyroidism and ophthalmopathy. As described in the second report: Stable Graves' hyperthyroidism was defined as the absence of progression to ophthalmopathy over 18 months of follow-up. Hyperthyroidism patients were aged 18 to 65 years and newly diagnosed, with disease duration of less than 2 months. Exclusion was applied to patients with uncontrolled infections, other autoimmune diseases, pregnancy or lactation. Clinical symptoms, serum thyroxine and TRAb, thyroid ultrasound, and orbital computed tomography formed the basis for the diagnoses. A first-round RT-PCR of the TCR CDR3 used the HTBI primer set with the Qiagen OneStep RT-PCR kit. Blood samples also contained most of the expanded thyroid clonotypes (frequency above 0.001), which suggests that blood repertoires may reflect thyroid immune responses. In cross-validation, a model built on a 13 V-J signature told ophthalmopathy apart from stable hyperthyroidism with 87.88% sensitivity and around 84% specificity, and in testing the same model reached 80%/75%. In validation, progression to ophthalmopathy was predicted by the model with 70% to 71% sensitivity and roughly 76% specificity, a median of about 6.4 months before onset. A discovery cohort of about a hundred patients, approximately 44 with Graves' ophthalmopathy and under 60 with stable Graves' hyperthyroidism, was used to find distinguishing TCR V-J signatures. Whether ophthalmopathy could be predicted prospectively was tested in an independent validation cohort made up of roughly 20 hyperthyroidism patients plus 17 patients who later progressed to ophthalmopathy. The approximately 100 discovery patients were divided at random into training and test sets in a 7:3 ratio. In six Graves' hyperthyroidism patients, the study also compared T-cell repertoires from thyroid tissue with T-cell repertoires from blood. Following sampling, methimazole starting at 30 mg daily was given to hyperthyroidism patients, and high-dose intravenous methylprednisolone was given to ophthalmopathy patients. A second multiplex PCR round built the libraries, followed by size selection and purification. Sequencing of the libraries was done on an Illumina HiSeq2000 using paired-end 100 bp reads. SOAPnuke was used to process the raw data, with reads discarded if the reads contained adapters or uncalled bases, had a mean Phred below 15, or lacked an exact constant-primer or identifier match. High-quality paired reads were merged using COPE v1.2.5, and each unique nucleotide sequence was defined as a clonotype. MiTCR v1.1 was used to align clonotypes to the IMGT TRBV, TRBD and TRBJ reference segments. The analysis was restricted to V-J combinations with a frequency above 0.0001, which together covered about 99% of the repertoires. A TCS score was defined as the ratio between F50 (clonal expansion) and ExV (chaos), using BLOSUM62-based TCRdist between CDR3 peptides within each V-J. Welch's t-statistics and random forest reduced 500 to 550 V-J features to under 15, which were used in a naive Bayes classifier (R e1071). Sample size was not statistically predetermined, and investigators were not blinded to group allocation. The paper reports TCR Vbeta CDR3 sequencing of 140 or so peripheral blood samples: around 45 ophthalmopathy, some 80 hyperthyroidism and around 17 progressor patients.

The clonotype originates from a man between 35 and 55 years old with Graves disease. Donor details come from another sample of the same person, matched by shared clones. The sample was peripheral blood mononuclear cells (PBMCs), taken at new diagnosis, from a patient treated with antithyroid drugs. The V and J segments used are TRBV12-3 or TRBV12-4 and TRBJ1-2; no D segment can be confidently identified. The CDR3 amino acid sequence is: CASSSTGGGYTF. The base sequence is TGTGCCAGCAGTTCTACCGGCGGTGGCTACACCTTC.